This TCR beta chain originates from a study of T cell repertoires in cytomegalovirus infection. Study details: Indicated by public TCR beta signatures were CMV infection and matching HLA type.

Remarks on this clonotype: Its matching antigen is unknown.

Whole-study findings and limits: The cumulative frequency of public TCR beta families identified carriers of CMV plus the relevant HLA. CMV-specific TCR beta clonotypes restricted by HLA-C dominated the ex vivo response.

TCRdb processed the reads anew with MiXCR; each CDR3 protein has one entry. The sample includes approximately 120,000 distinct CDR3 sequences, 29% of them seen just once. Germline V gives CDR1 KGHSH, CDR2 LQKENI. Trimming removed 3 bases from V and 1 base from J, with 13 bases in between. CDR3 length equals 16 residues. The material sequenced was CD8+ T cells from cultured PBMCs, taken from culture after CMV antigen stimulation. The rearrangement links TRBV18 to TRBJ1-5; D is uncertain. The receptor was isolated from a human donor in good health (CMV status not recorded). Some clones in this sample may be carry-over from other donors' samples. CDR3 sequence: CASSPWVPESNQPQHF. Here the CDR3 DNA reads TGTGCCAGCTCACCTTGGGTTCCGGAGAGCAATCAGCCCCAGCATTTT.